This T cell receptor beta chain came from a study of shared clonotypes between healthy human individuals. Remarks on this clone: The antigen is not known.

In replicate PCRs of sorted subsets, around 200 ng DNA, approximately 32,000 T cell genomes, was used. TCRdb's copy holds only in-frame clones and misses some; the assay was immunoSEQ multiplex PCR. Of more than 500,000 clones listed, approximately 94% were seen once; the top ten hold around 0.067%. Donors had no recently reported acute infections or vaccinations and were HIV-negative. Findings and caveats of the study: The study found lower generation probabilities in non-shared clonotypes than in those shared by all four donors. Among the subsets, naive ones generally showed larger estimated richness than memory ones.

Trimming shortened V by 2 bases and J by 5 bases, and 12 bases separated the two germline ends. The CDR3 is 14 residues long. Germline values: CDR1 WSHSY, CDR2 SAAADI. The J gene is TRBJ1-1, the V gene TRBV10-2; D possibly corresponds to TRBD1 (5 bases). Input material: naive CD4+ T cells sorted from blood. The subset is: CD45RA+ positively selected. This sequence originates from a woman aged 25-40 years in good health. The CDR3 sequence: CASSEAWGETEAFF. The CDR3 DNA is TGCGCCAGCAGTGAGGCGTGGGGGGAAACTGAAGCTTTCTTT.